Each of the 32 T cell receptor beta chains below was sequenced from the same sample in a study of blood T cell repertoires in COVID-19. Repertoires were generated with immunoSEQ multiplex PCR, while TCRdb's copy carries only in-frame clones and drops some. The repertoire holds 87,000 or so clones, around 90% seen once, with roughly 7% in the top ten. The sample consisted of peripheral blood. All receptors derive from a man between 18 and 35 years old with COVID-19, enrolled during active disease.

The J gene is TRBJ2-1, the V gene TRBV5-1, with 7 nucleotides matching TRBD1. The CDR3 length is 20 residues. Unmatched junction bases numbered 18, after V lost 0 bases and J lost 3 bases. Germline CDR1 reads SGHRS; CDR2 reads YFSETQ. The CDR3 loop reads CASSLVGTEPFSTYYNEQFF. CDR3 DNA sequence: TGCGCCAGCAGCTTGGTAGGGACAGAGCCTTTCTCAACGTACTACAATGAGCAGTTCTTC.

This sequence joins TRBV28 and TRBJ2-7; the D gene is possibly TRBD1 (6 bases). CDR3 length equals 14 residues. The V and J ends lost 0 bases and 5 bases respectively, with 11 bases between them. Per the germline V gene, CDR1 is MDHEN and CDR2 is SYDVKM. Here the CDR3 reads CASSLWQGIDEQYF. The DNA for the CDR3 is TGTGCCAGCAGTTTATGGCAGGGGATCGACGAGCAGTACTTC.

The rearrangement links TRBV27 to TRBJ2-7; TRBD2 agrees at 12 bases. J lost 4 bases, V lost 4 bases, and 5 bases had no gene match. The CDR3 loop spans 15 amino acids. CDR1 and CDR2 from the germline V gene are MNHEY and SMNVEV (reference sequence). The CDR3 DNA follows: TGTGCCAGCAGTTCGCGACTAGCGGGAGTGTACGAGCAGTACTTC. This gives the protein CASSSRLAGVYEQYF.

This clone appeared once. CDR3 nucleotides: TGCGCCAGCAGCTACAATTTAGCGGGAGGGCCGGATGAGCAGTTCTTC. This gives the protein CASSYNLAGGPDEQFF. This sequence joins TRBV5-1 and TRBJ2-1; TRBD2 matches at 11 bases. The CDR3 has 16 amino acids. The V and J ends lost 3 bases and 8 bases, in that order; junction bases with no gene match: 10. CDR1 and CDR2 (germline): SGHRS, YFSETQ. The variable domain in full, completed from reference TRBV5-1 and TRBJ2-1, reads KAGVTQTPRYLIKTRGQQVTLSCSPISGHRSVSWYQQTPGQGLQFLFEYFSETQRNKGNFPGRFSGRQFSNSRSEMNVSTLELGDSALYLCASSYNLAGGPDEQFFGPGTRLTVL.

The J gene is TRBJ1-6, the V gene TRBV5-1; TRBD1 matches 7 bases. The CDR3 sequence is 15 residues long. Germline CDR1 is SGHRS and CDR2 is YFSETQ. V gave up 2 bases and J gave up 5 bases; unmatched junction bases: 4. The CDR3 sequence: CASSFFTGDNSPLHF. In DNA form, the CDR3 reads TGCGCCAGCAGCTTCTTTACAGGGGATAATTCACCCCTCCACTTT.

The chain carries TRBV7-3 and TRBJ2-3, with TRBD2 as a possible D gene (6 bases). The germline gives CDR1 SGHTA, CDR2 FQGTGA. This CDR3 spans 15 amino acids. Trimming removed 5 bases from V and 1 base from J, with 13 bases in between. CDR3 sequence reads: CASSPFGTRTDTQYF. For the CDR3, the DNA is TGTGCCAGCAGCCCCTTTGGGACTCGCACAGATACGCAGTATTTT. The full variable domain, in which reference TRBV7-3 and TRBJ2-3 provide the parts outside the CDR3, is GAGVSQTPSNKVTEKGKYVELRCDPISGHTALYWYRQSLGQGPEFLIYFQGTGAADDSGLPNDRFFAVRPEGSVSTLKIQRTERGDSAVYLCASSPFGTRTDTQYFGPGTRLTVL.

The rearrangement uses TRBV6-1 and TRBJ2-3; 16 bases map to TRBD2. This CDR3 region has 20 residues. After removal of 4 bases from V and 6 bases from J, the junction contained 16 bases not matched to a gene. Per the germline V gene, CDR1 is MNHNS and CDR2 is SASEGT. CDR3 DNA: TGTGCCAGCAGTGTGGGACTAGCGGGAGGGCCTTTATCGGGGAGCGATACGCAGTATTTT. Translating it yields CASSVGLAGGPLSGSDTQYF.

The chain joins TRBV19 to TRBJ2-1, with TRBD2 matching over 9 bases. Germline CDR1 is LNHDA and CDR2 is SQIVND (reference sequence). Trimming took 7 bases from V and 6 from J; bases not matched to a gene: 10. The CDR3 sequence is 15 residues long. CDR3 DNA sequence: TGTGCCAGTACGGCGATAGCGGGAGTGGGCAATGAGCAGTTCTTC. It is translated as CASTAIAGVGNEQFF. Together with reference TRBV19 and TRBJ2-1, the CDR3 gives the full variable domain: DGGITQSPKYLFRKEGQNVTLSCEQNLNHDAMYWYRQDPGQGLRLIYYSQIVNDFQKGDIAEGYSVSREKKESFPLTVTSAQKNPTAFYLCASTAIAGVGNEQFFGPGTRLTVL.

This clone occurred once. As DNA, the CDR3 is TGTGCCAGCAGACTATGGGGGGGCGGTAATCAGCCCCAGCATTTT. Translated, it gives CASRLWGGGNQPQHF. The gene calls are TRBV5-6 and TRBJ1-5, with D possibly being TRBD1 (6 bases). V lost 5 bases and J lost 4, with 16 bases in between. This CDR3 is built from 15 residues. Germline V gene data show CDR1 as SGHDT and CDR2 as YYEEEE. Drawing the rest from reference TRBV5-6 and TRBJ1-5, the complete variable domain is DAGVTQSPTHLIKTRGQQVTLRCSPKSGHDTVSWYQQALGQGPQFIFQYYEEEERQRGNFPDRFSGHQFPNYSSELNVNALLLGDSALYLCASRLWGGGNQPQHFGDGTRLSIL.

V gene TRBV4-3 combines with J gene TRBJ2-2; 12 bases align to TRBD2. This CDR3 spans 19 amino acids. The germline CDR1 and CDR2 sequences are LGHNA and YSLEER. The ends lost 3 bases at V and 2 bases at J; junction bases unmatched: 10. DNA of the CDR3: TGCGCCAGCAGCCAGGAGACGGGACTAGCGGGCCTTAACACCGGGGAGCTGTTTTTT. Its protein is CASSQETGLAGLNTGELFF.

The CDR3 here is CASSGHLQETQYF. The CDR3 nucleotides read TGTGCCAGCTCTGGACACCTCCAAGAGACCCAGTACTTC. J is TRBJ2-5 and V is TRBV2, with D possibly being TRBD1 (5 bases). Germline V gives CDR1 SNHLY, CDR2 FYNNEI. The CDR3 covers 13 residues. The V and J ends lost 8 bases and 1 base respectively, with 11 bases between them.

The chain uses TRBV10-3 and TRBJ2-3; D ambiguous. V gave up 3 bases and J gave up 3 bases, with 7 bases separating them. CDR3 length equals 13 residues. Germline V CDR1 and CDR2: ENHRY, SYGVKD. CDR3 residues: CAISEPGTDTQYF. CDR3 DNA sequence: TGTGCCATCAGTGAACCAGGAACAGATACGCAGTATTTT.

J is TRBJ2-1 and V is TRBV7-2; 11 nucleotides agree with TRBD1. Germline V lookup: CDR1 SGHTA, CDR2 FQGNSA. Unmatched junction bases numbered 4, after V lost 3 bases and J lost 6 bases. This CDR3 spans 15 amino acids. The CDR3, as DNA: TGTGCCAGCAGCTTTTCCGGGACAGGGGGCAATGAGCAGTTCTTC. It specifies CASSFSGTGGNEQFF.

The chain links TRBV6-1 to TRBJ1-3; 7 nucleotides agree with TRBD1. In germline, CDR1 is MNHNS, CDR2 SASEGT. V was clipped by 4 bases and J by 2 bases; unmatched bases: 8. The CDR3 contains 16 residues. The CDR3 DNA sequence: TGTGCCAGCAGTGGCATTACCGGGACAGCTGGAAACACCATATATTTT. Translated: CASSGITGTAGNTIYF.

This chain uses TRBV11-3 with TRBJ2-5; D gene uncertain. The germline gives CDR1 SGHNT, CDR2 YENEEA. This CDR3 is 11 amino acids long. V was cut by 5 bases and J by 2 bases, with 3 bases left in between. CDR3 amino acids: CASSPQETQYF. The CDR3 bases are TGTGCCAGCAGCCCTCAAGAGACCCAGTACTTC.

The chain recombines TRBV11-2 with TRBJ2-1; TRBD1 aligns across 8 bases. Per germline, CDR1 SGHAT and CDR2 FQNNGV. After removal of 5 bases from V and 5 bases from J, the junction contained 5 bases not matched to a gene. The CDR3 length is 14 residues. The CDR3 loop reads CASSPPDRDNEQFF. CDR3 DNA: TGTGCCAGCAGCCCTCCGGACAGGGACAATGAGCAGTTCTTC.

This chain connects TRBV18 to TRBJ1-1; D unclear. Germline CDR1 KGHSH, CDR2 LQKENI. Trimming pared 0 bases from V and 1 base from J, leaving 6 bases between. This CDR3 has 14 residues. In DNA, the CDR3 is TGTGCCAGCTCACCACCGGCAGGGAACACTGAAGCTTTCTTT. It encodes CASSPPAGNTEAFF.

The rearrangement uses TRBV19 and TRBJ1-2, with 9 nucleotides matching TRBD1. V lost 3 bases, J lost 4 bases, and 6 bases stayed unmatched. This CDR3 is 15 amino acids long. CDR1 and CDR2 (germline): LNHDA, SQIVND (reference sequence). The CDR3: CASSIPRQGVYGYTF. CDR3 nucleotides: TGTGCCAGTAGTATCCCCCGACAGGGGGTCTATGGCTACACCTTC.

The DNA for the CDR3 is TGCAGCGTGGGAGCCCAAGAGACCCAGTACTTC. Amino acids: CSVGAQETQYF. The chain is built from TRBV29-1 and TRBJ2-5; D possibly corresponds to TRBD2 (5 bases). Germline CDR1 is SQVTM and CDR2 is ANQGSEA. The CDR3 spans 11 residues. Trimming cost V 6 bases and J 1 base, with 6 bases left between them.

This clone was counted once. The chain combines TRBV4-1 with TRBJ2-5, with a weak D call TRBD2 (5 bases). The V end lost 6 bases, the J end lost 2 bases, and 10 bases lay between the germline ends. The CDR3 consists of 13 residues. Germline assignment: CDR1 MGHRA and CDR2 YSYEKL. The CDR3 DNA is TGCGCCAGCAGAGAGGGCCTTCAAGAGACCCAGTACTTC. Amino acids: CASREGLQETQYF.

J is TRBJ2-5 and V is TRBV7-8, with D possibly called TRBD1 or TRBD2 (5 bases each). This CDR3 spans 12 amino acids. Trimming removed 5 bases from V and 4 bases from J, with 8 bases in between. CDR1 and CDR2 (germline): SGHVS, FQNEAQ. The CDR3 spells CASSRGRETQYF. The CDR3 DNA follows: TGTGCCAGCAGCCGGGGCAGAGAGACCCAGTACTTC.

The chain has TRBV7-2 and TRBJ2-3; D remains ambiguous. CDR3 length equals 13 residues. In germline, CDR1 is SGHTA, CDR2 FQGNSA. Deletions cut 1 base from V and 6 bases from J, with 8 bases between. The DNA of the CDR3 is TGTGCCAGCAGCTTAGTGATACTGGATACGCAGTATTTT. The encoded protein is CASSLVILDTQYF. The full variable domain, in which reference TRBV7-2 and TRBJ2-3 provide the parts outside the CDR3, is GAGVSQSPSNKVTEKGKDVELRCDPISGHTALYWYRQSLGQGLEFLIYFQGNSAPDKSGLPSDRFSAERTGGSVSTLTIQRTQQEDSAVYLCASSLVILDTQYFGPGTRLTVL.

The chain combines TRBV30 with TRBJ1-6; the match to TRBD1 covers 7 bases. V shed 2 bases, J shed 8 bases, and the junction held 6 bases outside the gene matches. The CDR3 length is 14 residues. Germline V gene data show CDR1 as GTSNPN and CDR2 as SVGIG (reference sequence). The CDR3 loop is CAWSWGQTDSPLHF. DNA of the CDR3: TGTGCCTGGAGTTGGGGACAGACGGATTCACCCCTCCACTTT. Full variable domain (outside the CDR3, taken from reference TRBV30 and TRBJ1-6): SQTIHQWPATLVQPVGSPLSLECTVEGTSNPNLYWYRQAAGRGLQLLFYSVGIGQISSEVPQNLSASRPQDRQFILSSKKLLLSDSGFYLCAWSWGQTDSPLHFGNGTRLTVT.

V and J are TRBV10-3 and TRBJ1-6; D is uncertain. The V gene lost 6 bases and the J gene lost 9 bases, with 18 bases spanning the gap. CDR3 length: 15 amino acids. Per the germline V gene, CDR1 is ENHRY and CDR2 is SYGVKD. The CDR3 loop is CAIRPTEPNGSPLHF. The CDR3, as DNA: TGTGCCATCAGGCCGACGGAGCCCAATGGTTCACCCCTCCACTTT.

This chain links TRBV21-1 with TRBJ1-2; the D call in the table, TRBD1, was not verified against the DNA. TRBV21-1 is labeled a pseudogene. The CDR3 covers 14 residues. The CDR3: CASSKVSQGDGYTF. The DNA for the CDR3 is TGTGCCAGCAGCAAAGTTAGCCAGGGGGATGGCTACACCTTC.

V usage is TRBV12-3 or TRBV12-4 and J usage is TRBJ1-2; maybe TRBD1 (6 bases). This CDR3 contains 13 residues. V was pared by 8 bases and J by 5 bases, with 15 bases between. The CDR3 DNA sequence: TGTGCCAGCCACTCATCAGGGGAATATGGCTACACCTTC. Amino acids: CASHSSGEYGYTF.

The genes are TRBV11-2 and TRBJ2-7, with 7 bases fitting TRBD1. Trimming cost V 5 bases and J 6 bases; bases outside gene matches: 4. This CDR3 spans 12 amino acids. CDR1 SGHAT and CDR2 FQNNGV come from the germline V gene. The CDR3 DNA reads TGTGCCAGCAGCGTCCGGGACAGCGAGCAGTACTTC. Residues: CASSVRDSEQYF.

This chain connects TRBV20-1 to TRBJ1-1; 11 nucleotides line up with TRBD1. V lost 4 bases, J lost 11 bases, and 3 bases stayed unmatched. This CDR3 is built from 11 residues. CDR1 and CDR2 from the germline V gene are DFQATT and SNEGSKA (reference sequence). As DNA, the CDR3 is TGCAGTGCTACGGACAGGGGGCGTGCTTTCTTT. Amino acids: CSATDRGRAFF.

This clone has a count of ten or more. This chain links TRBV28 with TRBJ1-2; 8 nucleotides agree with TRBD1. Germline CDR1 reads MDHEN; CDR2 reads SYDVKM. The J segment lost 2 bases and the V segment lost 5 bases, leaving 7 bases of the junction unmatched. CDR3 length: 15 residues. In nucleotides, the CDR3 is TGTGCCAGCAGTCCAGAGGACAGGGAAAACTATGGCTACACCTTC. The encoded protein is CASSPEDRENYGYTF.

The J gene is TRBJ2-4, the V gene TRBV28; weak D call: TRBD2 (6 bases). The CDR3 extends over 15 amino acids. Germline V gene lookup returns CDR1 MDHEN and CDR2 SYDVKM. V shed 6 bases and J shed 0 bases, with 12 bases lying between them. DNA of the CDR3: TGTGCCAGCAGGGGACGGGGACTAGCCAAAAACATTCAGTACTTC. Translation: CASRGRGLAKNIQYF.

The chain's CDR3 is CASSRRDRGYEQYF. CDR3 sequence (DNA): TGTGCCAGCAGCCGCCGGGACAGGGGCTACGAGCAGTACTTC. The chain joins TRBV7-8 to TRBJ2-7; 10 positions match TRBD1. The CDR3 length is 14 residues. CDR1 and CDR2 (germline): SGHVS, FQNEAQ. V shed 5 bases and J 3 bases; nucleotides not matched to a gene: 4. The complete variable domain, with remaining parts taken from reference TRBV7-8 and TRBJ2-7, reads GAGVSQSPRYKVAKRGQDVALRCDPISGHVSLFWYQQALGQGPEFLTYFQNEAQLDKSGLPSDRFFAERPEGSVSTLKIQRTQQEDSAVYLCASSRRDRGYEQYFGPGTRLTVT.

The table lists this clone with a count of one. The genes are TRBV7-8 and TRBJ2-3; D gene unclear. Deletions cut 6 bases from V and 2 bases from J, with 6 bases between. Germline V gives CDR1 SGHVS, CDR2 FQNEAQ. The CDR3 has 12 amino acids. This CDR3 reads CASSPPTDTQYF. In nucleotides, the CDR3 is TGTGCCAGCAGTCCTCCCACAGATACGCAGTATTTT.